The next 11 T cell receptor beta chains were all read from a single sample in a study of OX40 agonist ivuxolimab in advanced cancers. TCRdb's copy holds only in-frame clones and misses some; the assay was immunoSEQ multiplex PCR. The sample shows 75,000 to 100,000 clones, around 84% of them seen only once. The sequencing here drew on CD4+ or CD8+ T cells sorted from blood, taken in a trial of the OX40 agonist ivuxolimab. These receptors came from an adult with an advanced solid tumor such as melanoma, head and neck, liver or kidney cancer.

The chain uses TRBV27 and TRBJ1-5; TRBD1 agrees at 8 bases. The length of the CDR3 is 16 residues. The J segment lost 4 bases and the V segment lost 6 bases, leaving 11 bases of the junction unmatched. Germline lookup yields CDR1 MNHEY and CDR2 SMNVEV (reference sequence). In DNA form, the CDR3 reads TGTGCCAGCAGCCCCCCCGGGGGGGACAGGAATCAGCCCCAGCATTTT. Protein sequence: CASSPPGGDRNQPQHF.

V and J are TRBV5-1 and TRBJ2-5, with 13 bases fitting TRBD2. The J call may be in error: the DNA end matches TRBJ2-7 better. Germline CDR1 and CDR2: SGHRS and YFSETQ. The CDR3 is 17 amino acids. The CDR3 nucleotides read TGCGCCAGCAGCTTTTCCGGGAGGACTAGCGGGAGCTACGAGCAGTACTTC. Protein sequence: CASSFSGRTSGSYEQYF.

The count of this clone is one. The chain is built from TRBV11-3 and TRBJ2-1, with a tentative D call TRBD2 (6 bases). Germline V gene sequence: CDR1 SGHNT, CDR2 YENEEA. Trimming took off 1 base at V and 1 base at J, with 8 bases between the two ends. This CDR3 is 15 amino acids long. The CDR3 DNA follows: TGTGCCAGCAGCTTAGGGGGGGTGTCCTACAATGAGCAGTTCTTC. Its translation: CASSLGGVSYNEQFF.

The rearrangement links TRBV7-9 to TRBJ2-1; 8 bases align to TRBD2. The J segment lost 2 bases and the V segment lost 1 base, leaving 1 base of the junction unmatched. This CDR3 spans 15 amino acids. Germline V lookup: CDR1 SEHNR, CDR2 FQNEAQ (reference sequence). CDR3: CASSLGAGAYNEQFF. The CDR3 DNA follows: TGTGCCAGCAGCTTAGGAGCGGGAGCCTACAATGAGCAGTTCTTC.

This chain connects TRBV5-4 to TRBJ2-7; 7 nucleotides match TRBD2. In germline, CDR1 is SGHNT, CDR2 YYREEE (reference sequence). J lost 0 bases, V lost 4 bases, and 7 bases had no gene match. The CDR3 spans 15 residues. The CDR3 loop is CASSASSGSSYEQYF. The CDR3 DNA reads as TGTGCCAGCAGCGCTTCTAGCGGAAGCTCCTACGAGCAGTACTTC.

The CDR3 protein is CASSVPDNTEAFF. Written as DNA, the CDR3 is TGTGCCAGCAGTGTGCCTGATAACACTGAAGCTTTCTTT. The genes are TRBV2 and TRBJ1-1; D uncertain. Germline values: CDR1 SNHLY, CDR2 FYNNEI. The germline V and J ends were trimmed by 4 bases and 2 bases, with 8 bases remaining between them. The CDR3 extends over 13 amino acids.

As for this clone: Other DNA sequences in this sample translate to the same CDR3. The rearrangement joins TRBV19 to TRBJ2-5, with D perhaps matching TRBD2 (5 bases). Trimming left V 3 bases short and J 3 bases short, with 8 bases between. Germline V CDR1 and CDR2: LNHDA, SQIVND (reference sequence). The CDR3 runs 13 residues. CDR3 DNA sequence: TGTGCCAGTAGTATCTCCGGGGAAGAGACCCAGTACTTC. Translation gives CASSISGEETQYF.

The rearrangement links TRBV28 to TRBJ2-1; TRBD2 aligns across 8 bases. CDR1 MDHEN and CDR2 SYDVKM come from the germline V gene. V lost 6 bases, J lost 4 bases, and 8 bases stayed unmatched. The CDR3 totals 15 residues. CDR3: CASRHGGGTYNEQFF. The CDR3 DNA sequence: TGTGCCAGCAGGCACGGGGGGGGGACTTACAATGAGCAGTTCTTC.

V usage is TRBV10-2 and J usage is TRBJ2-2; 8 nucleotides line up with TRBD2. Trimming cost V 3 bases and J 4 bases; bases outside gene matches: 4. Per germline, CDR1 WSHSY and CDR2 SAAADI. There are 15 residues in the CDR3. CDR3 in amino acids: CASSDTSGGTGELFF. CDR3 DNA sequence: TGCGCCAGCAGTGACACTAGCGGTGGCACCGGGGAGCTGTTTTTT.

This clone came up once. The rearrangement joins TRBV5-8 to TRBJ2-5; 7 bases match TRBD2. The CDR3 runs 13 residues. The J segment lost 7 bases and the V segment lost 4 bases, leaving 7 bases of the junction unmatched. Germline CDR1 is SGHTS and CDR2 is YDEGEE. CDR3 in DNA: TGTGCCAGCAGCCCGACTAGCTTCGGGACCCAGTACTTC. It codes for CASSPTSFGTQYF. The whole variable domain, remainder taken from reference TRBV5-8 and TRBJ2-5, is EAGVTQSPTHLIKTRGQQATLRCSPISGHTSVYWYQQALGLGLQFLLWYDEGEERNRGNFPPRFSGRQFPNYSSELNVNALELEDSALYLCASSPTSFGTQYFGPGTRLLVL.

In nucleotides, the CDR3 is TGCGCCAGCAGTCAACCACAGGGGCTTGGCAATCAGCCCCAGCATTTT. Translating gives CASSQPQGLGNQPQHF. V usage is TRBV23-1 and J usage is TRBJ1-5; 7 bases line up with TRBD1. TRBV23-1 falls under the ORF class, with uncertain function. The V segment lost 2 bases and the J segment 2 bases; nucleotides outside the gene matches: 6. The CDR3 extends over 16 amino acids.